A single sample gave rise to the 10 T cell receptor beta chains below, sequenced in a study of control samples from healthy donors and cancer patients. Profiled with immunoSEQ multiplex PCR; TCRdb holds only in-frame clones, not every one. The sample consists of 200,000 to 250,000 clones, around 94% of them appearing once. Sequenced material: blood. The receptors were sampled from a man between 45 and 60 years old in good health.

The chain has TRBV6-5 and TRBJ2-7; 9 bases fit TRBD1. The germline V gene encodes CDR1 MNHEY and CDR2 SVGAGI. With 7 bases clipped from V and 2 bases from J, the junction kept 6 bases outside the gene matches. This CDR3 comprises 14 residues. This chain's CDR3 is CASMKTGGTYEQYF. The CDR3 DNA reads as TGTGCCAGCATGAAGACAGGGGGAACCTACGAGCAGTACTTC.

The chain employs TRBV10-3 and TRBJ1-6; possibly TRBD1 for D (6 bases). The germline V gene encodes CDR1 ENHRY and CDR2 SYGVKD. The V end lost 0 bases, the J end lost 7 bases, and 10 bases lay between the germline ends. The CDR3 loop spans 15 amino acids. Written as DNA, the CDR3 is TGTGCCATCAGTGAGTCGAACAGGGCGAATTCACCCCTCCACTTT. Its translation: CAISESNRANSPLHF.

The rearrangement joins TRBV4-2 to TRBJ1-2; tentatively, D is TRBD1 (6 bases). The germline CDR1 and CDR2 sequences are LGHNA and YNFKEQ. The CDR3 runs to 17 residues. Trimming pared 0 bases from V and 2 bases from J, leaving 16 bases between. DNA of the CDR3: TGTGCCAGCAGCCAAGAAGCGCCCCGGGACATGAACTATGGCTACACCTTC. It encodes CASSQEAPRDMNYGYTF.

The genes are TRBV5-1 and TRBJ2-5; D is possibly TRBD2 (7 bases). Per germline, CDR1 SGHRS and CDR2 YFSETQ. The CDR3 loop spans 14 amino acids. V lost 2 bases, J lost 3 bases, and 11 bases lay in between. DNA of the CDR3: TGCGCCAGCAGCTTTTCGGGGGGCGAAGAGACCCAGTACTTC. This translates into CASSFSGGEETQYF.

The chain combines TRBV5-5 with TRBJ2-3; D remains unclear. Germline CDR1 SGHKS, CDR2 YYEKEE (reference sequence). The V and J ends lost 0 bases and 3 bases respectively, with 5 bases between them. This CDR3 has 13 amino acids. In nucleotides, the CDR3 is TGTGCCAGCAGCTTGGAGGGAACAGATACGCAGTATTTT. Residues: CASSLEGTDTQYF. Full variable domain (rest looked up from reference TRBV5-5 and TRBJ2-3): DAGVTQSPTHLIKTRGQQVTLRCSPISGHKSVSWYQQVLGQGPQFIFQYYEKEERGRGNFPDRFSARQFPNYSSELNVNALLLGDSALYLCASSLEGTDTQYFGPGTRLTVL.

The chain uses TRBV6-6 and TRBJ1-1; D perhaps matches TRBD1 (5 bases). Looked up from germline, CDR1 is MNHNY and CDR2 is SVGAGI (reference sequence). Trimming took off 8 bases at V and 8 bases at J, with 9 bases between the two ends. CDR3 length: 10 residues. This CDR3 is CASGKGEAFF. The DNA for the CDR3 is TGTGCCAGCGGAAAGGGGGAAGCTTTCTTT.

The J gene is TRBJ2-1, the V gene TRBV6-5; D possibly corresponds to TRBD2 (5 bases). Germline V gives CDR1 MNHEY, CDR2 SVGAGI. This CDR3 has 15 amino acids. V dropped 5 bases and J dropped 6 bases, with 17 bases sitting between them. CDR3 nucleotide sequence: TGTGCCAGCAGTCCCGAGGGTGTTTTCGGCAATGAGCAGTTCTTC. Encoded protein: CASSPEGVFGNEQFF.

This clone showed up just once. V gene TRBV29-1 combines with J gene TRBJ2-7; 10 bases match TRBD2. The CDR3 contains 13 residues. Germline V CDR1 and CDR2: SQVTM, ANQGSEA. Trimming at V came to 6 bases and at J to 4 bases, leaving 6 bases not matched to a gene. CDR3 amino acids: CSVTGTSEYEQYF. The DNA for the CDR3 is TGCAGCGTGACCGGGACTAGCGAATACGAGCAGTACTTC.

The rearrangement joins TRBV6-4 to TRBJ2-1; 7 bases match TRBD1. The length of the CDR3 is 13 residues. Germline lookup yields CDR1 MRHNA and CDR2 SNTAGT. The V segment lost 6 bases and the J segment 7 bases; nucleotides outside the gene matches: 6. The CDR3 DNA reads TGTGCCAGCAGCCCCGGGACAGAAAATGAGCAGTTCTTC. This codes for CASSPGTENEQFF.

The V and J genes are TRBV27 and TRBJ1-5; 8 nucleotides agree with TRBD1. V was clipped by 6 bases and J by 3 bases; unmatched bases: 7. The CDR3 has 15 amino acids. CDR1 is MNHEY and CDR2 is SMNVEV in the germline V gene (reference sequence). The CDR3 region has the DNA TGTGCCAGCAGCCCACTCCAGGGGGCCAATCAGCCCCAGCATTTT. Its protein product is CASSPLQGANQPQHF.